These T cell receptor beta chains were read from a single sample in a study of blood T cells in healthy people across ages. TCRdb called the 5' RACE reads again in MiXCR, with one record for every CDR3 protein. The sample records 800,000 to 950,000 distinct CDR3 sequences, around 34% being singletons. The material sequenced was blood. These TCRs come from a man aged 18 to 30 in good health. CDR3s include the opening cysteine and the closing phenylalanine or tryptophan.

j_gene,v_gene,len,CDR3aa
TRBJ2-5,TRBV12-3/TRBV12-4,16,CASSLRAGGGRETQYF
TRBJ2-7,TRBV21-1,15,CASSKFGQGCCEQYF
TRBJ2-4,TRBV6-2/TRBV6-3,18,CASSYSFRPGATKNIQYF
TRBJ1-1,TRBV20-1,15,CSANSGGLPGAEAFF
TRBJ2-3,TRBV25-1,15,CASRDGGAQSDTQYF
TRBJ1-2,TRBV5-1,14,CASSPQKKSYGYTF
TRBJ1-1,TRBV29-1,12,CSARLGGQEAFF
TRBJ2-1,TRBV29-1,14,CSGRLAGNYNEQFF
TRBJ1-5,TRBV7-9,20,CASSLATGQATFLSNQPQHF
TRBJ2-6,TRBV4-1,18,CASSRGDRVSSGANVLTF
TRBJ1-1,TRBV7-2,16,CASRTDRVWAGTEAFF
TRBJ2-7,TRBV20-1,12,CSASPDPYEQYF
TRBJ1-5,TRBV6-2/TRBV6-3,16,CASSYATRTAYQPQHF
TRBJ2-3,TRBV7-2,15,CASSFERGVSDTQYF